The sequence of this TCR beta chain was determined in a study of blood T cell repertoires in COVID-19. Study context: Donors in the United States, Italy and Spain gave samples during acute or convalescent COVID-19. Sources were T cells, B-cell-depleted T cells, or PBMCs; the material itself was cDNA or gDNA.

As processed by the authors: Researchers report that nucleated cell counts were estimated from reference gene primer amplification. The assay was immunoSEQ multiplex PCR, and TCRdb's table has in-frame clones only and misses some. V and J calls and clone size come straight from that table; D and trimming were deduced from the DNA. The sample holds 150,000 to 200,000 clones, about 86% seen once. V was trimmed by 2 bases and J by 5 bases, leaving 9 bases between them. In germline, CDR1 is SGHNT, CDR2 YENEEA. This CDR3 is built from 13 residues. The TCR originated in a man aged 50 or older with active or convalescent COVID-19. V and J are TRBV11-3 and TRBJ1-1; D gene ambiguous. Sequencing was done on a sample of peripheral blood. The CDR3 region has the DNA TGTGCCAGCAGCTTAAGTGCGCCGACTGAAGCTTTCTTT. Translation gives CASSLSAPTEAFF. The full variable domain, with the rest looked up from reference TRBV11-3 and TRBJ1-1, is EAGVVQSPRYKIIEKKQPVAFWCNPISGHNTLYWYLQNLGQGPELLIRYENEEAVDDSQLPKDRFSAERLKGVDSTLKIQPAELGDSAVYLCASSLSAPTEAFFGQGTRLTVV.